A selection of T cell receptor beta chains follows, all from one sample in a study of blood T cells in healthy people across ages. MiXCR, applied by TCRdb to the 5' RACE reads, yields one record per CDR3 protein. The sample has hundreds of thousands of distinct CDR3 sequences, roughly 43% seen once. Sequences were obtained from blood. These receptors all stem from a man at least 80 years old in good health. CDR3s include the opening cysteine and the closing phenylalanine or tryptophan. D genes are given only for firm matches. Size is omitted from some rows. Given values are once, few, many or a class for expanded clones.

CDR3aa: CASSLSSQGHEQYF
CDR3nt: TGTGCCAGCAGTTTATCCAGTCAGGGCCACGAGCAGTACTTC
abundance: .
d_gene: .
j_gene: TRBJ2-7
v_gene: TRBV27

CDR3aa: CASSLETSTNEQFF
CDR3nt: TGTGCCAGCAGCTTAGAGACTAGTACCAATGAGCAGTTCTTC
abundance: .
d_gene: .
j_gene: TRBJ2-1
v_gene: TRBV7-9

CDR3aa: CASSPVTGTSSPYEQYF
CDR3nt: TGTGCCAGCTCACCAGTTACCGGGACATCTTCTCCCTACGAGCAGTACTTC
abundance: .
d_gene: .
j_gene: TRBJ2-7
v_gene: TRBV18

CDR3aa: CASSRTSGAYNEQFF
CDR3nt: TGTGCCAGCAGCCGGACTAGCGGGGCCTACAATGAGCAGTTCTTC
abundance: many
d_gene: TRBD2
j_gene: TRBJ2-1
v_gene: TRBV7-9

CDR3aa: CAISAGTSTGELFF
CDR3nt: TGTGCCATCAGTGCCGGGACCTCCACCGGGGAGCTGTTTTTT
abundance: few
d_gene: .
j_gene: TRBJ2-2
v_gene: TRBV10-3

CDR3aa: CASSLSQMNEQYF
CDR3nt: TGTGCCAGCAGCTTATCCCAGATGAACGAGCAGTACTTC
abundance: .
d_gene: .
j_gene: TRBJ2-7
v_gene: TRBV7-2

CDR3aa: CASIWEGRNEQYF
CDR3nt: TGTGCCAGCATCTGGGAGGGCCGGAACGAGCAGTACTTC
abundance: .
d_gene: TRBD2
j_gene: TRBJ2-7
v_gene: TRBV2

CDR3aa: CASSREGGYNEQFF
CDR3nt: TGTGCCAGCAGTCGGGAGGGGGGGTACAATGAGCAGTTCTTC
abundance: few
d_gene: TRBD2
j_gene: TRBJ2-1
v_gene: TRBV7-2

CDR3aa: CAISEVGRNYGYTF
CDR3nt: TGTGCCATCAGTGAAGTCGGCAGAAACTATGGCTACACCTTC
abundance: many
d_gene: .
j_gene: TRBJ1-2
v_gene: TRBV10-3

CDR3aa: CASSSRTSGGNYLFLEQYF
CDR3nt: TGTGCCAGCAGTTCCAGGACTAGCGGGGGCAACTACCTATTCCTCGAGCAGTACTTC
abundance: many
d_gene: TRBD2
j_gene: TRBJ2-7
v_gene: TRBV27

CDR3aa: CASSQDYRDPYEQYF
CDR3nt: TGTGCCAGCAGCCAAGACTACAGGGATCCCTACGAGCAGTACTTC
abundance: few
d_gene: .
j_gene: TRBJ2-7
v_gene: TRBV4-2

CDR3aa: CAGTRDRARTGELFF
CDR3nt: TGTGCCGGCACCCGAGACAGAGCAAGGACCGGGGAGCTGTTTTTT
abundance: .
d_gene: .
j_gene: TRBJ2-2
v_gene: TRBV6-6

CDR3aa: CASSLERGVSYEQYF
CDR3nt: TGTGCCAGCAGCTTGGAGCGGGGGGTCTCCTACGAGCAGTACTTC
abundance: .
d_gene: TRBD2
j_gene: TRBJ2-7
v_gene: TRBV7-2

CDR3aa: CASSKQGVLQETQYF
CDR3nt: TGTGCCAGCAGTAAACAGGGGGTTCTGCAAGAGACCCAGTACTTC
abundance: .
d_gene: TRBD1
j_gene: TRBJ2-5
v_gene: TRBV11-2

CDR3aa: CSAREPEKNYNEQFF
CDR3nt: TGCAGTGCTAGAGAGCCTGAAAAAAACTACAATGAGCAGTTCTTC
abundance: few
d_gene: .
j_gene: TRBJ2-1
v_gene: TRBV20-1

CDR3aa: CASSQALARFPPNEQFF
CDR3nt: TGTGCCAGCAGCCAGGCCCTAGCCCGATTTCCCCCCAATGAGCAGTTCTTC
abundance: .
d_gene: .
j_gene: TRBJ2-1
v_gene: TRBV3-1

CDR3aa: CASISPGFRYTF
CDR3nt: TGTGCCAGCATCTCCCCTGGGTTTCGCTACACCTTC
abundance: many
d_gene: .
j_gene: TRBJ1-2
v_gene: TRBV6-5

CDR3aa: CASRTGQISYEQYF
CDR3nt: TGTGCCAGCAGGACGGGTCAGATTTCCTACGAGCAGTACTTC
abundance: many
d_gene: .
j_gene: TRBJ2-7
v_gene: TRBV6-6

CDR3aa: CASSPQGTGDEQFF
CDR3nt: TGTGCCAGCTCACCTCAAGGGACCGGGGATGAGCAGTTCTTC
abundance: .
d_gene: .
j_gene: TRBJ2-1
v_gene: TRBV18

CDR3aa: CASSLASGAGGYTF
CDR3nt: TGTGCCAGCAGCCTGGCATCGGGGGCGGGTGGCTACACCTTC
abundance: .
d_gene: .
j_gene: TRBJ1-2
v_gene: TRBV5-6

CDR3aa: CASGTGGNSYEQYF
CDR3nt: TGTGCCAGCGGTACCGGGGGGAACTCCTACGAGCAGTACTTC
abundance: .
d_gene: TRBD2
j_gene: TRBJ2-7
v_gene: TRBV7-2

CDR3aa: CASSSNRVVEAFF
CDR3nt: TGTGCCAGCAGTTCCAACAGGGTTGTTGAAGCTTTCTTT
abundance: few
d_gene: .
j_gene: TRBJ1-1
v_gene: TRBV12-3/TRBV12-4